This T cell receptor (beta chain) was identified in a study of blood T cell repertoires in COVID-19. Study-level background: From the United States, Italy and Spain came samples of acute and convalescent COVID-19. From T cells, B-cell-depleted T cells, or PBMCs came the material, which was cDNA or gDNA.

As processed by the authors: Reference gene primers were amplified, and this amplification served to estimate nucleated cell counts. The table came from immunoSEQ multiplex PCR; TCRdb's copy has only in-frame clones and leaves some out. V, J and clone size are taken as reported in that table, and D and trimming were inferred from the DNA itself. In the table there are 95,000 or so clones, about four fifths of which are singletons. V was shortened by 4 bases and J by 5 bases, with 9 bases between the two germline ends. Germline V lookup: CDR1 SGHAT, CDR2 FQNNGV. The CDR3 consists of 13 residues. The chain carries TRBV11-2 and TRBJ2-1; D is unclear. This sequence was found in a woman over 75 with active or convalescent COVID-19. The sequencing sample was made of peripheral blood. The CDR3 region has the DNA TGTGCCAGCAGCTGGTCACAGAACAATGAGCAGTTCTTC. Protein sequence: CASSWSQNNEQFF.